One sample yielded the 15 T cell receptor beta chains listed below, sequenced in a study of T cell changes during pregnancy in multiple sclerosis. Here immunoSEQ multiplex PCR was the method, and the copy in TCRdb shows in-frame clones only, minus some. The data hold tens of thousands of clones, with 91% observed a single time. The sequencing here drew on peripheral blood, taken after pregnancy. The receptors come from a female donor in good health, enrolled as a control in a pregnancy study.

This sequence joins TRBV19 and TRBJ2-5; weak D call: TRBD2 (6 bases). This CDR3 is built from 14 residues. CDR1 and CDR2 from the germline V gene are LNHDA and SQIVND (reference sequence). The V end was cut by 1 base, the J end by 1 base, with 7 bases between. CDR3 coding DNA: TGTGCCAGTAGTATAGGGGGACTCCAAGAGACCCAGTACTTC. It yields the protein CASSIGGLQETQYF.

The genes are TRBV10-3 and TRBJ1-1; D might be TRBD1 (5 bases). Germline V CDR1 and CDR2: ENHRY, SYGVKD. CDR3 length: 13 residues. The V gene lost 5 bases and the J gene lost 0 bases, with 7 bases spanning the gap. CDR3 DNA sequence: TGTGCCATCAGTCGGGACTTGAACACTGAAGCTTTCTTT. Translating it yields CAISRDLNTEAFF.

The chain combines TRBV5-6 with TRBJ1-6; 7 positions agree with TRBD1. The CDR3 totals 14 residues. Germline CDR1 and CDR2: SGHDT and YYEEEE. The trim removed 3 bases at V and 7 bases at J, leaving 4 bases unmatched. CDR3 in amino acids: CASSYGTVNSPLHF. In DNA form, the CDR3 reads TGTGCCAGCAGCTATGGGACAGTAAATTCACCCCTCCACTTT.

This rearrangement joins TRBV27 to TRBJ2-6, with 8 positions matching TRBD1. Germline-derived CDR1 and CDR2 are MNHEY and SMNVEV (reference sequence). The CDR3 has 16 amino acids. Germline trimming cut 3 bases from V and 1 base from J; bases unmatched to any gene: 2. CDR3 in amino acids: CASSFTGGSGANVLTF. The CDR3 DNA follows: TGTGCCAGCAGTTTTACAGGGGGATCTGGGGCCAACGTCCTGACTTTC.

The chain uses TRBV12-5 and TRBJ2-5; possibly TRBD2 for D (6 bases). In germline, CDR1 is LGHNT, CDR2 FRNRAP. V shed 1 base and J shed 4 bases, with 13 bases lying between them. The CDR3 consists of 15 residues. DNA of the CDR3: TGTGCTAGTGGTTTGGGCCGACTAGATCGAGAGACCCAGTACTTC. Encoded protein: CASGLGRLDRETQYF. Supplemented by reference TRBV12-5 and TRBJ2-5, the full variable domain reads DARVTQTPRHKVTEMGQEVTMRCQPILGHNTVFWYRQTMMQGLELLAYFRNRAPLDDSGMPKDRFSAEMPDATLATLKIQPSEPRDSAVYFCASGLGRLDRETQYFGPGTRLLVL.

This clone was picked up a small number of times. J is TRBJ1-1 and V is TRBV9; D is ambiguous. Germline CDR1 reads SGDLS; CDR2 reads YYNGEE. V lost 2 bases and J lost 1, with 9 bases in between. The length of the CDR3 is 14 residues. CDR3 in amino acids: CASSVVTKNTEAFF. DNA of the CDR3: TGTGCCAGCAGCGTTGTTACAAAGAACACTGAAGCTTTCTTT.

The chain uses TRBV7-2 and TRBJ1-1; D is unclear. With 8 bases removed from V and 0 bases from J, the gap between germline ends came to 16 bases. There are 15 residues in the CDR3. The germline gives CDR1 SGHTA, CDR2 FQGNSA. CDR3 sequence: CASRYETSLNTEAFF. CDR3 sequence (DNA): TGTGCCAGCCGTTACGAGACATCTTTGAACACTGAAGCTTTCTTT. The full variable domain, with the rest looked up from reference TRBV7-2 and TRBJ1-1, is GAGVSQSPSNKVTEKGKDVELRCDPISGHTALYWYRQSLGQGLEFLIYFQGNSAPDKSGLPSDRFSAERTGGSVSTLTIQRTQQEDSAVYLCASRYETSLNTEAFFGQGTRLTVV.

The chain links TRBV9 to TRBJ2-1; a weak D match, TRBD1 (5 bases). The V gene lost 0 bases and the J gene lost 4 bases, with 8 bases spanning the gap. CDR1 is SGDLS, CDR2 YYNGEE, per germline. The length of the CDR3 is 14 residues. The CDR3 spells CASSVVGVYNEQFF. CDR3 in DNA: TGTGCCAGCAGCGTAGTAGGGGTGTACAATGAGCAGTTCTTC.

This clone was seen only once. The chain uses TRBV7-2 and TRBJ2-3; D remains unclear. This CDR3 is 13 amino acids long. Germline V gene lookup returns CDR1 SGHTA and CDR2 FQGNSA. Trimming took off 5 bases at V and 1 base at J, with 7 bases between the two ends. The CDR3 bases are TGTGCCAGCAGCCCCCGTCGCACAGATACGCAGTATTTT. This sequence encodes CASSPRRTDTQYF.

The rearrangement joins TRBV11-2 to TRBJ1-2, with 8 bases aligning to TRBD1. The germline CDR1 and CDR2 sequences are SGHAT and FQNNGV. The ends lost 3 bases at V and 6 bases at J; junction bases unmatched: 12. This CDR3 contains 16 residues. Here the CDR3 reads CASSFKDRVYGDGYTF. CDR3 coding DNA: TGTGCCAGCAGCTTTAAGGACAGGGTCTACGGCGATGGCTACACCTTC.

CDR3 bases: TGTGCCTGGAGAGACGACAGGGGGCGCCGCGGCTATGGCTACACCTTC. It yields the protein CAWRDDRGRRGYGYTF. V and J are TRBV30 and TRBJ1-2, with 10 bases identical to TRBD1. Germline assignment: CDR1 GTSNPN and CDR2 SVGIG (reference sequence). The CDR3 runs 16 residues. V lost 3 bases, J lost 4 bases, and 11 bases stayed unmatched.

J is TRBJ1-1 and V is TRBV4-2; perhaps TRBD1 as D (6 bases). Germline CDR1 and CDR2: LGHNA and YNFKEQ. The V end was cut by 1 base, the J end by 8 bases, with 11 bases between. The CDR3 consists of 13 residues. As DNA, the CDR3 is TGTGCCAGCAGCCAAGTAACAGGGAACGAAGCTTTCTTT. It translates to CASSQVTGNEAFF.

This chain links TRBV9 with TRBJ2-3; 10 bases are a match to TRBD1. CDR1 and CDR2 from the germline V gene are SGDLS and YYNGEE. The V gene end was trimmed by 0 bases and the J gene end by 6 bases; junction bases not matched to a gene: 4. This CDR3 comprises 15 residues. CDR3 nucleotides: TGTGCCAGCAGCGTAGGGGGGACAGGGGCGGATACGCAGTATTTT. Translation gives CASSVGGTGADTQYF. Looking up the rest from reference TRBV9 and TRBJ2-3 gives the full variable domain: DSGVTQTPKHLITATGQRVTLRCSPRSGDLSVYWYQQSLDQGLQFLIQYYNGEERAKGNILERFSAQQFPDLHSELNLSSLELGDSALYFCASSVGGTGADTQYFGPGTRLTVL.

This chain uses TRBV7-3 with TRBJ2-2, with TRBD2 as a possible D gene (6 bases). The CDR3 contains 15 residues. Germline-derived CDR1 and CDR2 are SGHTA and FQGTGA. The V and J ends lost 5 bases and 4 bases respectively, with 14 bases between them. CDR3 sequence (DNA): TGTGCCAGCAGCCTACTAGCCTCGGGCACCGGGGAGCTGTTTTTT. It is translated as CASSLLASGTGELFF.

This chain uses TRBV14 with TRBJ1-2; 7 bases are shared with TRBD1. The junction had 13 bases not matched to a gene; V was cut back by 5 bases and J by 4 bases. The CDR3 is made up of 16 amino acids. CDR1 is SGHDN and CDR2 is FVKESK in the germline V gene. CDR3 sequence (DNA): TGTGCCAGCAGCGGACCGGGACAGCTATTTGGCTATGGCTACACCTTC. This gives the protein CASSGPGQLFGYGYTF.